This T cell receptor (beta chain) is from a study of blood T cell repertoires in COVID-19. The wider study: COVID-19 samples, acute and convalescent, were from the United States, Italy and Spain. Nucleic acid was either cDNA or gDNA, and it came from T cells, B-cell-depleted T cells, or PBMCs.

The CDR3 is 14 residues long. The germline CDR1 and CDR2 sequences are MDHEN and SYDVKM. V was clipped by 7 bases and J by 0 bases; unmatched bases: 4. Methods used by the authors: For nucleated cells, counts were estimated from reference gene primer amplification. Data came from immunoSEQ multiplex PCR; TCRdb stores just in-frame clones and leaves some out. Clonal size and the V and J genes are those of that table, whereas D and trimming came from the DNA. The table lists some 83,000 clones, 86% of them singletons. The V gene is TRBV28, the J gene TRBJ2-7, with 9 positions matching TRBD1. The specimen was peripheral blood. The sequence was obtained from a man in his fifties or sixties with active COVID-19. Here the CDR3 reads CASTGTGSSYEQYF. The CDR3 bases are TGTGCCAGCACCGGGACAGGGAGCTCCTACGAGCAGTACTTC.